Detailed here is one T cell receptor beta chain. Its antigen is unknown. The sample belongs to a study of T cell responses to AZD1222 COVID-19 vaccine. The CDR3 loop spans 13 amino acids. The ends were cut back, 7 bases at V and 1 base at J, with 9 bases in the middle. Germline V gene lookup returns CDR1 MGHDK and CDR2 SYGVNS. Study results and caveats: Possibly, clonal diversity was underestimated; donors were largely white British and included more females. Without day 14 samples, only post-peak T cell repertoires were studied. Compared with day 0, the breadth and depth of the Spike-specific TCR repertoire rose significantly after two doses of AZD1222.

Data came from immunoSEQ multiplex PCR; TCRdb stores just in-frame clones and leaves some out. The sample contains 90,000 to 150,000 clones, roughly 90% of which appear only once. This TCR was sampled from an adult who received the AZD1222 COVID-19 vaccine. The sequencing used peripheral blood, collected 28 days after the second AZD1222 dose. The rearrangement links TRBV25-1 to TRBJ2-3; D is perhaps TRBD1 (5 bases). In DNA form, the CDR3 reads TGTGCCAGCAAAGGGGTCGGCACAGATACGCAGTATTTT. Amino acid sequence: CASKGVGTDTQYF.